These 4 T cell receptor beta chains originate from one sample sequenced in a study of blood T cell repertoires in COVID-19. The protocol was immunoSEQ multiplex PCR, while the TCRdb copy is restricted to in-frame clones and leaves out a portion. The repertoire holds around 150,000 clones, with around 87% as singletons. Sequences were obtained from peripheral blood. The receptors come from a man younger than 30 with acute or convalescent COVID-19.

The CDR3 DNA sequence: TGTGCCAGCAGTGAGAGACCCGACTCGTCTGAAGCTTTCTTT. Amino acids: CASSERPDSSEAFF. The J gene is TRBJ1-1, the V gene TRBV2, with unresolved D. V was cut by 3 bases and J by 6 bases, with 14 bases left in between. The CDR3 runs to 14 residues. Germline CDR1 is SNHLY and CDR2 is FYNNEI.

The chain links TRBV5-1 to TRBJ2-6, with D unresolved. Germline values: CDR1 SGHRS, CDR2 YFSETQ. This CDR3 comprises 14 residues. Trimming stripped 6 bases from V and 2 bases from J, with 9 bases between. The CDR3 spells CASNPGTGANVLTF. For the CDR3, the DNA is TGCGCCAGCAATCCGGGTACTGGGGCCAACGTCCTGACTTTC.

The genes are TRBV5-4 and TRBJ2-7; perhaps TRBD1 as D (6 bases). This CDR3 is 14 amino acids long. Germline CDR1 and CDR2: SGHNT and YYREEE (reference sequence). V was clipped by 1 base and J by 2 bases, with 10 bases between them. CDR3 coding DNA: TGTGCCAGCAGCTTGCTGGGGGCCGCCTACGAGCAGTACTTC. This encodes CASSLLGAAYEQYF.

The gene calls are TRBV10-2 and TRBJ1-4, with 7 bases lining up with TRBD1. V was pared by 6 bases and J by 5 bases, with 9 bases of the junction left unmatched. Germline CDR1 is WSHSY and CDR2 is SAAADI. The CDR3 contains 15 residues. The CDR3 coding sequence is TGCGCCAGCAGGGCTAAACAGGGGCGAAATGAAAAACTGTTTTTT. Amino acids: CASRAKQGRNEKLFF.